The clone carrying this T cell receptor (beta chain) was picked up one time. The data were taken from a study of blood T cell repertoires in COVID-19. The overall study: Both acute and convalescent COVID-19 samples were obtained from the United States, Italy and Spain.

Source study methods: Nucleated cell number was recorded as an estimate derived from reference gene primer amplification. Here immunoSEQ multiplex PCR was the method, and the copy in TCRdb shows in-frame clones only, minus some. V and J calls and clone size come straight from that table; D and trimming were deduced from the DNA. The sample lists 55,000 to 80,000 clones, 89% occurring once. The origin of this receptor is a man at least 80 years old with acute or convalescent COVID-19. Sample: peripheral blood.

The CDR3 protein is CAGGGGSTDTQYF. CDR3 bases: TGTGCCGGGGGCGGGGGCAGCACAGATACGCAGTATTTT. The gene calls are TRBV5-4 and TRBJ2-3; TRBD2 might be the D (7 bases). CDR3 size: 13 residues. The V gene's germline CDR1 is SGHNT and CDR2 YYREEE (reference sequence). V was trimmed by 10 bases and J by 0 bases, leaving 12 bases between them.